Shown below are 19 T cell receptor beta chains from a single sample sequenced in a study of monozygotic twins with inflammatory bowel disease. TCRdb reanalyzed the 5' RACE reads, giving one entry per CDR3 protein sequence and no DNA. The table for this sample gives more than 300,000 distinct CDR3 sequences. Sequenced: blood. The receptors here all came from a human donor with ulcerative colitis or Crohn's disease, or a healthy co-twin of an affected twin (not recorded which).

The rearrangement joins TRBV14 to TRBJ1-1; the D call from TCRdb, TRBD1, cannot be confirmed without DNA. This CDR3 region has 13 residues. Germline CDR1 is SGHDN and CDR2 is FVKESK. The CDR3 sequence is CASSPRWGSEAFF.

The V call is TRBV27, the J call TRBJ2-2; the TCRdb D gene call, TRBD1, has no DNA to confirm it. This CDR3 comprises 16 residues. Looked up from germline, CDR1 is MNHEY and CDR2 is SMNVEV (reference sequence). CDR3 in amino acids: CASRTTGKLYTGELFF.

This chain's CDR3 is CASSLGGTGKKFGYGYTF. The J gene is TRBJ1-2, the V gene TRBV11-2; TCRdb's D call of TRBD1 is untestable without DNA. CDR1 is SGHAT and CDR2 is FQNNGV in the germline V gene. CDR3 size: 18 residues.

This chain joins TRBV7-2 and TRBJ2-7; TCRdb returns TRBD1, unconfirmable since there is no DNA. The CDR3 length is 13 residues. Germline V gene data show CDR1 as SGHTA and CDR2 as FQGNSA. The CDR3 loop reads CASSSRTAYEQYF.

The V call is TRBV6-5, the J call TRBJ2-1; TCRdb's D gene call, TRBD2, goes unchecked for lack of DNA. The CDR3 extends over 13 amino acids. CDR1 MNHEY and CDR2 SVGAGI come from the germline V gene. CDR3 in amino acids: CASSTGTSLEQFF.

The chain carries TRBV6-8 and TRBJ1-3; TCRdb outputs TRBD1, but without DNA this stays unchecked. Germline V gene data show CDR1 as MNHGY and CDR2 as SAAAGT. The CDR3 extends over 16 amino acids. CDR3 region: CASSYPNGGIGNTIYF.

The CDR3 loop reads CSARRTSGSGNEQFF. V gene TRBV20-1 combines with J gene TRBJ2-1; TCRdb's assignment of TRBD2 cannot be checked, as there is no DNA. Per the germline V gene, CDR1 is DFQATT and CDR2 is SNEGSKA (reference sequence). The CDR3 spans 15 residues.

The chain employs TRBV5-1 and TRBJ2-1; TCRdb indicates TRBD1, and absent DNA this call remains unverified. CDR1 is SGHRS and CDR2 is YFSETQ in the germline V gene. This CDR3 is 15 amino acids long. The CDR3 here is CASSWQGGGMGEQFF.

The chain's CDR3 is CASSSPTVHGNTIYF. This sequence joins TRBV5-6 and TRBJ1-3. The germline CDR1 and CDR2 sequences are SGHDT and YYEEEE. This CDR3 is built from 15 residues.

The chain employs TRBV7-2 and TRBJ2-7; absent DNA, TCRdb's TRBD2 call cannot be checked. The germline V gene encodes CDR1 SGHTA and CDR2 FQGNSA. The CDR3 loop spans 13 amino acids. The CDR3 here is CASSPRERGEQYF.

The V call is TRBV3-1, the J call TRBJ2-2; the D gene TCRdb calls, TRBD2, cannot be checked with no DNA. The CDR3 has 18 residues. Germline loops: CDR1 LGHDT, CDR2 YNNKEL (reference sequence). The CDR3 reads CASSQIHFVAGDTGELFF.

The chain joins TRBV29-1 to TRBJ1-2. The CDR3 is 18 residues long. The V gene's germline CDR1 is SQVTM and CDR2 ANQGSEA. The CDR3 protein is CSVPQVAGGPPRRSGYTF.

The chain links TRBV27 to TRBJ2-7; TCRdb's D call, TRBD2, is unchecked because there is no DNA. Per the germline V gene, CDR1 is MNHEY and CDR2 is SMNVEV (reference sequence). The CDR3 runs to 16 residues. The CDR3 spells CASSLGFGDYAYEQYF.

The CDR3 loop is CASSQVLRENEQFF. The chain combines TRBV4-2 with TRBJ2-1; as DNA is missing, the TRBD2 call by TCRdb cannot be tested. Germline assignment: CDR1 LGHNA and CDR2 YNFKEQ. This CDR3 comprises 14 residues.

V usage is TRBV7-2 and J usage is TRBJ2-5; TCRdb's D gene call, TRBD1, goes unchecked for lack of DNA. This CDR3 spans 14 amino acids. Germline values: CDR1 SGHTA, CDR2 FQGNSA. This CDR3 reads CASSFQQGKETQYF.

The CDR3 spells CASSLWSGPETQYF. This sequence joins TRBV11-2 and TRBJ2-5. Germline assignment: CDR1 SGHAT and CDR2 FQNNGV. The CDR3 spans 14 residues.

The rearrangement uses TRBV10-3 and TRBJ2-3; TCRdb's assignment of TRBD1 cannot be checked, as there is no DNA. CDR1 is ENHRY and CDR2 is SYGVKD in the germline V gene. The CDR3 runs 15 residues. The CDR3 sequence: CAISTDSAPTDTQYF.

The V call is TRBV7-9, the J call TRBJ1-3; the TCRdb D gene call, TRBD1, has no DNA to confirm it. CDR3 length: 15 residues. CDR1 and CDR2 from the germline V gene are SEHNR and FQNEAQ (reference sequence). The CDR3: CASSLWTGAGNTIYF.

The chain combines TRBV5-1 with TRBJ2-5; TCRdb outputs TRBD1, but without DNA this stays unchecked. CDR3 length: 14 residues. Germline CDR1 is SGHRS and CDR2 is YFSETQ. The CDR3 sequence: CASSDYSGGETQYF.